What follows is one T cell receptor (beta chain) and its context. These data belong to a study of T cells after somatic rescue of genetic block. Germline V lookup: CDR1 DFQATT, CDR2 SNEGSKA (reference sequence). This CDR3 region has 11 residues. V lost 1 base and J 5 bases, leaving 5 bases between the germline ends. Produced via immunoSEQ multiplex PCR; TCRdb's table is partial and in-frame only. This table has tens of thousands of clones, about 90% appearing once. The TCR sequence derives from a man aged 40-49 years. The V and J genes are TRBV20-1 and TRBJ2-5; unclear D gene. Input material: peripheral blood mononuclear cells (PBMCs). CDR3 loop: CSARAVETQYF. CDR3 in DNA: TGCAGTGCTAGAGCTGTTGAGACCCAGTACTTC.